The 6 T cell receptor beta chains presented below share a single source sample, sequenced in a study of blood T cells in healthy people across ages. The use of a sample-barcoded 5' primer and a J-beta primer mix characterized a second PCR of roughly 7 to 11 cycles. TCRdb re-derived calls from the 5' RACE reads in MiXCR, one entry per CDR3 protein. The sample lists about 1.1 million distinct CDR3 sequences, around two fifths occurring once. Sequenced: blood. These receptors originate from a man aged 18 to 29 in good health.

This clonotype was seen just once. The chain links TRBV5-1 to TRBJ2-2; D is possibly TRBD1 (6 bases). The CDR3 is made up of 16 amino acids. Germline V gene data show CDR1 as SGHRS and CDR2 as YFSETQ. The V and J ends lost 1 base and 6 bases respectively, with 16 bases between them. CDR3 loop: CASSLFPGDLSGELFF. The CDR3 coding sequence is TGCGCCAGCAGCTTGTTCCCAGGGGATTTGTCCGGGGAGCTGTTTTTT.

The V and J genes are TRBV7-2 and TRBJ2-5, with 8 bases identical to TRBD1. Per the germline V gene, CDR1 is SGHTA and CDR2 is FQGNSA. The trim removed 5 bases at V and 5 bases at J, leaving 7 bases unmatched. The CDR3 runs to 14 residues. This chain's CDR3 is CASSPQGAGETQYF. CDR3 DNA: TGTGCCAGCAGCCCTCAGGGGGCAGGGGAGACCCAGTACTTC.

The J gene is TRBJ2-1, the V gene TRBV15; TRBD2 matches at 12 bases. The closer fit of TRBJ2-7 to the DNA end suggests the J call may be wrong. Germline lookup yields CDR1 LNHNV and CDR2 YYDKDF (reference sequence). CDR3 length: 17 amino acids. CDR3 amino acids: CATSRLLLAGGINEQYF. CDR3 DNA sequence: TGTGCCACCAGCAGACTGCTCCTAGCGGGGGGGATAAATGAGCAGTACTTC.

The CDR3 DNA sequence: TGTGCCAGCAGCACACCGGGACAGGGTCAAACTGAAGCTTTCTTT. Its translation: CASSTPGQGQTEAFF. This sequence joins TRBV5-5 and TRBJ1-1, with 9 bases matching TRBD1. Trimming at V came to 4 bases and at J to 5 bases, leaving 9 bases not matched to a gene. The germline V gene has CDR1 SGHKS and CDR2 YYEKEE (reference sequence). This CDR3 region has 15 residues.

To note about this clonotype: Germline and junction disagree at one end, which may indicate a read error. The rearrangement joins TRBV4-3 to TRBJ2-3; perhaps TRBD2 as D (5 bases). This CDR3 spans 16 amino acids. CDR1 LGHNA and CDR2 YSLEER come from the germline V gene. The CDR3 reads CAGSQAPAASTDTQYF. The CDR3 DNA sequence: TGCGCCGGCAGCCAAGCTCCAGCGGCTAGCACAGATACGCAGTATTTT.

This clonotype has a handful of counts. The chain carries TRBV11-2 and TRBJ2-1; 10 nucleotides align to TRBD1. The CDR3 spans 16 residues. Germline V gene sequence: CDR1 SGHAT, CDR2 FQNNGV. V lost 3 bases to trimming and J lost 2 bases; unmatched junction nucleotides: 4. The CDR3: CASSFAGTGAYNEQFF. For the CDR3, the DNA is TGTGCCAGCAGCTTCGCCGGGACAGGGGCCTACAATGAGCAGTTCTTC.